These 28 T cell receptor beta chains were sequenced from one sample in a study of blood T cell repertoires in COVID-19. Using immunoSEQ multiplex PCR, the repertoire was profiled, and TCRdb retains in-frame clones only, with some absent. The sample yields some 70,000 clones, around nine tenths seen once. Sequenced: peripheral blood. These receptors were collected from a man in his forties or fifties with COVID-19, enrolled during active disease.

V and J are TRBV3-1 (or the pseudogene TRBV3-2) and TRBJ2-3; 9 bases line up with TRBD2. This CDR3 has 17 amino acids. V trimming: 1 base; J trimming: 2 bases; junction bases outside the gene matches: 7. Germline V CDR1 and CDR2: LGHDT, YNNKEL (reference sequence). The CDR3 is CASSQAGSGGYTDTQYF. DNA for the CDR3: TGTGCCAGCAGCCAAGCAGGCAGCGGGGGGTACACAGATACGCAGTATTTT.

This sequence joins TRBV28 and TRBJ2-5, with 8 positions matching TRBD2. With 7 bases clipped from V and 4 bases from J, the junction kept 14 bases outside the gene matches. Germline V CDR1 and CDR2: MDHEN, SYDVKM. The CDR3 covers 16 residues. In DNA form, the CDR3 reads TGTGCCAGCAAACTACCCGGGGGGGCCGGACGAGAGACCCAGTACTTC. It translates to CASKLPGGAGRETQYF.

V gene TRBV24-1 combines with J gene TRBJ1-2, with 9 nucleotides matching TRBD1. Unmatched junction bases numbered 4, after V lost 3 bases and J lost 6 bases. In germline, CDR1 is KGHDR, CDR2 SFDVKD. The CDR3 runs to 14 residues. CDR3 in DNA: TGTGCCACCAGTGATGGGGACAGGGTTCATGGCTACACCTTC. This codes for CATSDGDRVHGYTF.

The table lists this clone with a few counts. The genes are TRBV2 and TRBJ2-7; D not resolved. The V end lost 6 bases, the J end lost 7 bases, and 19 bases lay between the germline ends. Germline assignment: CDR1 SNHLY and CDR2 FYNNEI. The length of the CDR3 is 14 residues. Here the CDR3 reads CASREFQEVLEQYF. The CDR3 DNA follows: TGTGCCAGCAGGGAATTCCAAGAGGTACTTGAGCAGTACTTC.

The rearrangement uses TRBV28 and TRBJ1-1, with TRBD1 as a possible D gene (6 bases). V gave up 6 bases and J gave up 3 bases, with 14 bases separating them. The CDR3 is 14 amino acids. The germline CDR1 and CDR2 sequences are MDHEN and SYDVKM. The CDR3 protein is CASRDSNRDTEAFF. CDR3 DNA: TGTGCCAGCAGAGATTCTAACAGGGACACTGAAGCTTTCTTT.

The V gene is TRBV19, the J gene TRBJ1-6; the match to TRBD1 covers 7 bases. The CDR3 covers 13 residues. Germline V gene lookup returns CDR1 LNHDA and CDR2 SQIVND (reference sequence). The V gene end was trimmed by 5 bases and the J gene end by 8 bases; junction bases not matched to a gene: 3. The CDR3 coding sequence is TGTGCCAGTAGTGGGGACAGTTATTCACCCCTCCACTTT. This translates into CASSGDSYSPLHF.

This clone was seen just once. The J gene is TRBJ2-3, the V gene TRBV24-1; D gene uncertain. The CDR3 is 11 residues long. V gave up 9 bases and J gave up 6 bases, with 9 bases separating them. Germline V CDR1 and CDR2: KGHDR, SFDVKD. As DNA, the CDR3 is TGTGCCACCCGTCCTTCGGATACGCAGTATTTT. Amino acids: CATRPSDTQYF.

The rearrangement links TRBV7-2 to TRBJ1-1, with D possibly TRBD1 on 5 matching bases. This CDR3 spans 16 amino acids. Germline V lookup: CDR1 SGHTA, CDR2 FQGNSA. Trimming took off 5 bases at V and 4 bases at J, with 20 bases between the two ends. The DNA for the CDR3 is TGTGCCAGCAGCATTCAGGGAGGAGGTTCGATCACTGAAGCTTTCTTT. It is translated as CASSIQGGGSITEAFF.

The CDR3 DNA reads TGCGCCAGCAGCTTCCGCGGGGGCGGCGGCACAGATACGCAGTATTTT. Residues: CASSFRGGGGTDTQYF. The rearrangement uses TRBV5-1 and TRBJ2-3, with a weak D call TRBD2 (7 bases). Germline V gene sequence: CDR1 SGHRS, CDR2 YFSETQ. Trimming pared 2 bases from V and 1 base from J, leaving 14 bases between. CDR3 length equals 16 residues. The whole variable domain, filled in from reference TRBV5-1 and TRBJ2-3, reads KAGVTQTPRYLIKTRGQQVTLSCSPISGHRSVSWYQQTPGQGLQFLFEYFSETQRNKGNFPGRFSGRQFSNSRSEMNVSTLELGDSALYLCASSFRGGGGTDTQYFGPGTRLTVL.

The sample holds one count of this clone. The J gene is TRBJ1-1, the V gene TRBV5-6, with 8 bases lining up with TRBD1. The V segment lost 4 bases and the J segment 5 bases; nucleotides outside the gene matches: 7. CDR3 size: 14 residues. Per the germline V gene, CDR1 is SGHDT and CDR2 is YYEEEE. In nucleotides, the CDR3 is TGTGCCAGCAGCCCTGAGGACAGGGTTACTGAAGCTTTCTTT. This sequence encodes CASSPEDRVTEAFF. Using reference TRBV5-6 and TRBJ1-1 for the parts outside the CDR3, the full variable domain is DAGVTQSPTHLIKTRGQQVTLRCSPKSGHDTVSWYQQALGQGPQFIFQYYEEEERQRGNFPDRFSGHQFPNYSSELNVNALLLGDSALYLCASSPEDRVTEAFFGQGTRLTVV.

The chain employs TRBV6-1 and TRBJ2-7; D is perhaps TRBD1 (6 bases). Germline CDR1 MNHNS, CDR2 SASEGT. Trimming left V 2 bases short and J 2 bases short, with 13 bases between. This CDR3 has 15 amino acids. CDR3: CASSEWVRGTYEQYF. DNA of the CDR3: TGTGCCAGCAGTGAATGGGTCAGGGGAACCTACGAGCAGTACTTC.

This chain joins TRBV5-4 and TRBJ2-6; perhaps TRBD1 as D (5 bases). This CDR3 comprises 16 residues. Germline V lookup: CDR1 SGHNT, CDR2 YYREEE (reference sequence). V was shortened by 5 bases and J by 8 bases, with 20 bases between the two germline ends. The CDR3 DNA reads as TGTGCCAGCAGTCCCGGACAACCACTGGTAACCAACGTCCTGACTTTC. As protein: CASSPGQPLVTNVLTF.

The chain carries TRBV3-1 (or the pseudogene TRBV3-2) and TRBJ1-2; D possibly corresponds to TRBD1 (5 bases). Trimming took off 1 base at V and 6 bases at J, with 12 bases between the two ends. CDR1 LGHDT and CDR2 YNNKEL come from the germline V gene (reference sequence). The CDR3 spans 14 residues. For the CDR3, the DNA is TGTGCCAGCAGCCAAGTGCGAACAGGACATGGCTACACCTTC. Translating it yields CASSQVRTGHGYTF.

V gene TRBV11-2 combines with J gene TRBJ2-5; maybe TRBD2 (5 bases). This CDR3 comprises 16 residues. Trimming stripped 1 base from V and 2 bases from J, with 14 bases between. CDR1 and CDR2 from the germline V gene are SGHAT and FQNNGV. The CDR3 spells CASSLAARGGQETQYF. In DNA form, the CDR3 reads TGTGCCAGCAGCTTAGCTGCCCGGGGTGGGCAAGAGACCCAGTACTTC.

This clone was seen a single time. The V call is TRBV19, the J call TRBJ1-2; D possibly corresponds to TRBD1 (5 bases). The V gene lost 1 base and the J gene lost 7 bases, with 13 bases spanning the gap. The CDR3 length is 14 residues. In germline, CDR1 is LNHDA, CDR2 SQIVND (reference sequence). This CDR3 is CASSIAAGRVGYTF. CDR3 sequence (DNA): TGTGCCAGTAGTATAGCAGCAGGGAGGGTTGGCTACACCTTC. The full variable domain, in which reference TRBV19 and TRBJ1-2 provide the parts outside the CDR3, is DGGITQSPKYLFRKEGQNVTLSCEQNLNHDAMYWYRQDPGQGLRLIYYSQIVNDFQKGDIAEGYSVSREKKESFPLTVTSAQKNPTAFYLCASSIAAGRVGYTFGSGTRLTVV.

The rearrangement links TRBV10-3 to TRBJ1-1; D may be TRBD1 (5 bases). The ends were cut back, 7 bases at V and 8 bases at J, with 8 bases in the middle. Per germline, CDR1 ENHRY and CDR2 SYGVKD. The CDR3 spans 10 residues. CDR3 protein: CAITGEEAFF. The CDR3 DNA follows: TGTGCCATCACGGGGGAAGAAGCTTTCTTT.

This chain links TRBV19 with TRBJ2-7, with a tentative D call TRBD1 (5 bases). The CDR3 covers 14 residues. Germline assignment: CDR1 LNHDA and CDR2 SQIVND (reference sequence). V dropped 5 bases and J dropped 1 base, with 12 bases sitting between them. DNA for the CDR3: TGTGCCAGTAGTCCCAGCAGGGTATCCTACGAGCAGTACTTC. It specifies CASSPSRVSYEQYF.

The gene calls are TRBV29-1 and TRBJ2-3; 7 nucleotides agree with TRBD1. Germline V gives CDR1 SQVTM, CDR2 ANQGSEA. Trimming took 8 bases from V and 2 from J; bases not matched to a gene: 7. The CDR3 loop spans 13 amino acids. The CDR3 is CSSRDRATDTQYF. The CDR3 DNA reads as TGCAGCTCCAGGGACAGAGCCACAGATACGCAGTATTTT.

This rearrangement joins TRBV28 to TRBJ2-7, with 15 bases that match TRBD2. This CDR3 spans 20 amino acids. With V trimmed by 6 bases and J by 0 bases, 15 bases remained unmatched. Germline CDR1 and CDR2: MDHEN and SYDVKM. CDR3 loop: CASSQTPGLAGGLSSYEQYF. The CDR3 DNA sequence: TGTGCCAGCAGCCAGACTCCGGGACTAGCGGGGGGCCTCAGCTCCTACGAGCAGTACTTC.

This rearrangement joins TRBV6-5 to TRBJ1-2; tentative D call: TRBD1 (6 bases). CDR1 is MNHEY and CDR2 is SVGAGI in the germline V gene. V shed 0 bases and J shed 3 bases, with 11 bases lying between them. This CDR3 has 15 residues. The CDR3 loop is CASSYSWKGDYGYTF. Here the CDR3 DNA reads TGTGCCAGCAGTTACTCGTGGAAGGGGGACTATGGCTACACCTTC.

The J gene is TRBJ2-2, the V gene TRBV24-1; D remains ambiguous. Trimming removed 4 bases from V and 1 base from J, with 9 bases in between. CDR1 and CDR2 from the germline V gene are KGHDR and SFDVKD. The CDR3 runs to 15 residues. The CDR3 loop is CATSDGQENTGELFF. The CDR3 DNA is TGTGCCACCAGTGACGGCCAGGAGAACACCGGGGAGCTGTTTTTT.

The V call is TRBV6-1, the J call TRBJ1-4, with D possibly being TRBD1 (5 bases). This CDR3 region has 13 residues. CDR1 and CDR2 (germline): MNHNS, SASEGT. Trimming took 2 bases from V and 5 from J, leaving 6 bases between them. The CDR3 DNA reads TGTGCCAGCAGTGAACCAGGGAATGAAAAACTGTTTTTT. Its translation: CASSEPGNEKLFF.

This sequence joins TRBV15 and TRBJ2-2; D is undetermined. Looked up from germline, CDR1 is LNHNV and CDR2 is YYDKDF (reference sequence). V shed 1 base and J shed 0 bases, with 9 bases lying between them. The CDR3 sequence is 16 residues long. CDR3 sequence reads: CATSRVRIANTGELFF. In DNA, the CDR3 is TGTGCCACCAGCAGAGTGAGAATTGCGAACACCGGGGAGCTGTTTTTT.

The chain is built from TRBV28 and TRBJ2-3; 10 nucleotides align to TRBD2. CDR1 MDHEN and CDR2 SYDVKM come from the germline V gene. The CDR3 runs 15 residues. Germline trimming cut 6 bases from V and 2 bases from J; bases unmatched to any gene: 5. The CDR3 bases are TGTGCCAGCAGCCTAGCGGGGGATATCACAGATACGCAGTATTTT. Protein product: CASSLAGDITDTQYF.

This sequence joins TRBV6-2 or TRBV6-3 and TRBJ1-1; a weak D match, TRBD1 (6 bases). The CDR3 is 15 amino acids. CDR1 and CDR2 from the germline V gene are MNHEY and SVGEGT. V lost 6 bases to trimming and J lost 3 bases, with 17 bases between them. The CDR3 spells CASSMLGAGDTEAFF. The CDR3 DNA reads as TGTGCCAGCAGCATGCTCGGGGCAGGGGACACTGAAGCTTTCTTT.

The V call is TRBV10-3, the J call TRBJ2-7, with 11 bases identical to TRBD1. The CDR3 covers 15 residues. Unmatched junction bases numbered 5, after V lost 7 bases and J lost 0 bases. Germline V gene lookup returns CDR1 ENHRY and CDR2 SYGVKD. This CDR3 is CAITPGTGGSYEQYF. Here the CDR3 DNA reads TGTGCCATCACCCCTGGGACAGGGGGCTCCTACGAGCAGTACTTC.

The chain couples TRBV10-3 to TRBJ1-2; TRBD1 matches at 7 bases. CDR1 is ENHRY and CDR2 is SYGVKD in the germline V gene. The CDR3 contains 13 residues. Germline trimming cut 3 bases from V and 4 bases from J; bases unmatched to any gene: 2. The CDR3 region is CAISDQGGYGYTF. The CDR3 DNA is TGTGCCATCAGTGACCAGGGGGGCTATGGCTACACCTTC.

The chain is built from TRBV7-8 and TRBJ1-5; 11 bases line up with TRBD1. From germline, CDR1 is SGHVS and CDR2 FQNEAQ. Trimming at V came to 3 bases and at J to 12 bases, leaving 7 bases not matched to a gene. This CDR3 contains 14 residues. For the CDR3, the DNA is TGTGCCAGCAGCTTGGGGGACAGGGGGTCCTTCCAGCATTTT. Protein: CASSLGDRGSFQHF.